The sequence of this T cell receptor (beta chain) was determined in a study of OX40 agonist ivuxolimab in advanced cancers. Regarding the complete study: Ivuxolimab was a fully human IgG2 agonistic monoclonal antibody targeting the costimulatory receptor OX40 (CD134). Intravenous ivuxolimab was administered to patients every 2 weeks at six dose levels: 0.01, 0.1, 0.3, 1.5, 3 and 10 mg/kg. Among the 50 to 55 dose-escalation patients, around 20 had hepatocellular carcinoma, 15 or so melanoma, 9 renal cell carcinoma and 9 head and neck cancer. A male proportion of 82.7% and a mean age of around 60 years, ranging from roughly 23 to 90, were recorded for the dose-escalation cohort. Patients were allowed to have had prior anti-PD-1, anti-PD-L1 or anti-CTLA-4 therapy, and approximately 40% of the dose-escalation patients had been treated with checkpoint inhibitors. Partial responses occurred in three dose-escalation patients: two with cutaneous melanoma and one with hepatocellular carcinoma. Peripheral TCRbeta sequencing was intended to test whether TCR sequence diversity was altered and clonal T-cell expansion was caused by ivuxolimab. The paper covers the monotherapy dose-escalation part of the phase I ivuxolimab trial, which included N = 52 patients.

Details on this clone: Its antigen target is currently unknown. No quality values exist for individual bases; no much larger clone is one base distant.

The trial excluded patients who had a history of autoimmune disease or who were on systemic immunosuppression. Peripheral blood for TCR sequencing was collected from all dose cohorts at baseline, on cycle 4 day 1, and on cycle 7 day 1. The samples were taken from a phase I, first-in-human, multicenter, open-label dose-escalation trial of ivuxolimab. Adults with locally advanced or metastatic melanoma, renal cell, hepatocellular, or head and neck squamous cell carcinoma were enrolled in the trial. Before TCR sequencing, CD4+ and CD8+ T cells were separately sorted from peripheral blood. According to the germline V gene (reference sequence), CDR1 reads DFQATT and CDR2 reads SNEGSKA. The germline ends are 9 bases apart after V is trimmed by 6 bases and J by 5 bases. The CDR3, cysteine through phenylalanine, is 11 amino acids long. Only the CDR3 DNA stays, 33 bases, in frame from base 1. General study outcomes and caveats: The antigen specificity of the peripheral T cells that underwent clonal expansion was not determined. At doses from 0.1 to 3.0 mg/kg, clonal expansion was seen in both CD4+ and CD8+ blood T cells between baseline and week 6. In the 0.1-3.0 mg/kg groups, partial responders had among the lowest normalized peripheral clonal expansion, particularly in CD8+ T cells. Low levels of normalized T-cell clonal expansion were also seen in some patients who did not respond. On average, CD8+ T cells showed more expanded clones than CD4+ T cells after ivuxolimab.

Genomic DNA was isolated from the sorted cells so that the TCRbeta CDR3 region could be sequenced. The immunoSEQ Assay was used to sequence the TCRbeta CDR3 regions. TCRdb stores this immuneACCESS table with in-frame sequences only. Part of the clones is absent; in the studies checked, under half of the shortfall reflects unresolved V genes, and no reason is known for the rest. The sample has roughly 55,000 clones on record, 80% of them singletons. Roughly 4.5% of the sample is held by the ten biggest clonotypes. This receptor was identified in an adult with an advanced solid tumor such as melanoma, head and neck, liver or kidney cancer. The V and J genes are TRBV20-1 and TRBJ2-3; the best D guess is TRBD2, with 5 bases matching. The source material was CD4+ or CD8+ T cells sorted from blood, sampled in a trial of the OX40 agonist ivuxolimab. The sequence in DNA is TGCAGTGCGGGCGGGCGAGATACGCAGTATTTT. Its protein is CSAGGRDTQYF.